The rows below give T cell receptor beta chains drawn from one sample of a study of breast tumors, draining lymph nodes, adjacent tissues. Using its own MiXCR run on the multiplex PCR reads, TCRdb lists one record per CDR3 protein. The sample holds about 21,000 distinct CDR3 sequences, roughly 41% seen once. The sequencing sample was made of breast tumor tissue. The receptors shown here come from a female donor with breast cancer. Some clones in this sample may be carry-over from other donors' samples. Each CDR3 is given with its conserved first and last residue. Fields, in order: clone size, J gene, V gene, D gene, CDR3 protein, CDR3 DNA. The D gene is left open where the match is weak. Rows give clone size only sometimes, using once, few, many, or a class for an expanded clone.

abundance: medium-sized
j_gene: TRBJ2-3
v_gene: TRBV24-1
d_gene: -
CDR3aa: CATSDPGGRFGGTLPDTQYF
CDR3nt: TGTGCCACCAGTGATCCCGGGGGGCGATTCGGGGGAACCCTCCCAGATACGCAGTATTTT

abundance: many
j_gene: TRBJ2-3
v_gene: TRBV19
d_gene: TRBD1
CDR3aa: CASSTDGQENTDTQYF
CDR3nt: TGTGCCAGTAGTACCGATGGACAGGAGAACACAGATACGCAGTATTTT

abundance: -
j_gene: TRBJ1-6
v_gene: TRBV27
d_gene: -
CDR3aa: CASSFVSGSPLHF
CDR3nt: TGTGCCAGCAGTTTTGTAAGTGGATCACCCCTCCACTTT

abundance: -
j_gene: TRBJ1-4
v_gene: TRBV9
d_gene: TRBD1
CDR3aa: CASSVGQGQANEKLFF
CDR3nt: TGTGCCAGCAGCGTAGGACAGGGCCAAGCTAATGAAAAACTGTTTTTT

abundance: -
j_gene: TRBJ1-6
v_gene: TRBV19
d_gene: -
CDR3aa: CASSGNRDSDSPLHF
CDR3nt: TGTGCCAGTAGTGGAAACCGGGATAGCGATTCACCCCTCCACTTT

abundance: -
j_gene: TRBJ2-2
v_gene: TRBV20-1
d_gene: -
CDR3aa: CSARENTGELFF
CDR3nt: TGCAGTGCTAGAGAGAACACCGGGGAGCTGTTTTTT

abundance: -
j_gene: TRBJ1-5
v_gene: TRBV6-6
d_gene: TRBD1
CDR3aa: CASSYRQGRWQPQHF
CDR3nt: TGTGCCAGCAGTTACCGACAGGGTAGGTGGCAGCCCCAGCATTTT

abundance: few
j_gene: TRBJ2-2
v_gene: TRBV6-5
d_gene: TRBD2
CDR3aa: CASSYGLAGGYTGELFF
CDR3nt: TGTGCCAGCAGTTACGGACTAGCGGGCGGGTACACCGGGGAGCTGTTTTTT

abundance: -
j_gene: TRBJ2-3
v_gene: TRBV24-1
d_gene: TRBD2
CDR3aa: CATSDFRGLAARTDTQYF
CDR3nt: TGTGCCACCAGTGATTTTAGAGGACTAGCGGCTCGTACAGATACGCAGTATTTT

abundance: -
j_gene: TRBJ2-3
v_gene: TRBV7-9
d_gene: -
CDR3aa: CASSFTSSFTDTQYF
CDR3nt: TGTGCCAGCAGCTTCACTAGCAGCTTCACAGATACGCAGTATTTT

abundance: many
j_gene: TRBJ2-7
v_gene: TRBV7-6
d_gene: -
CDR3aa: CASSSGRSNRQYF
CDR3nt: TGTGCCAGCAGCTCCGGGAGAAGTAATAGGCAGTACTTC

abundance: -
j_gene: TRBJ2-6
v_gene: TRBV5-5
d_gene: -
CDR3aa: CASSLEGGGGGANVLTF
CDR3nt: TGTGCCAGCAGCTTGGAGGGAGGGGGTGGTGGGGCCAACGTCCTGACTTTC

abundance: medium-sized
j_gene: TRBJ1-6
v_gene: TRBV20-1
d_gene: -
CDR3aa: CSARDPLGGGYNSPLHF
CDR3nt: TGCAGTGCTAGAGATCCCCTCGGTGGAGGCTATAATTCACCCCTCCACTTT

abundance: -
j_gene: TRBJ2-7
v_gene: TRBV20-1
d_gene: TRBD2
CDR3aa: CSAKLPGTSGSSHEQYF
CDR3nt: TGCAGTGCGAAATTGCCGGGGACTAGCGGGAGCTCCCACGAGCAGTACTTC

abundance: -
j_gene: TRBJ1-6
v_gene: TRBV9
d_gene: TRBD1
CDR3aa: CASSVGGTGVSPLHF
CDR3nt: TGTGCCAGCAGCGTCGGTGGGACAGGGGTTTCACCCCTCCACTTT

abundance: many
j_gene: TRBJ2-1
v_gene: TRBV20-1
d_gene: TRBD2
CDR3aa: CSARDGGTSGREQFF
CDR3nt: TGCAGTGCTAGAGATGGGGGGACTAGCGGGAGGGAGCAGTTCTTC

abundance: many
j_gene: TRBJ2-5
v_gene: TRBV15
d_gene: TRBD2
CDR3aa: CATAVERGVQETQYF
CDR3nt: TGTGCCACCGCAGTTGAGCGGGGGGTACAAGAGACCCAGTACTTC

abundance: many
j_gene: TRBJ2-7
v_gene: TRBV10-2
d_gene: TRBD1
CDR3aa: CASSGGRGRTEQYF
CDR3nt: TGCGCCAGCAGTGGGGGCAGGGGGAGAACCGAGCAGTACTTC

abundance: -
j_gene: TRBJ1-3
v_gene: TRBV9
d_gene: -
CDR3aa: CASSDPGISGNTIYF
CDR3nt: TGTGCCAGCAGCGACCCAGGGATCTCTGGAAACACCATATATTTT

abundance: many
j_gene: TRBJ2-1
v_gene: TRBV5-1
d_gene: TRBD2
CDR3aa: CASSLVPGLAGDEQFF
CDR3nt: TGCGCCAGCAGCTTGGTCCCGGGACTAGCGGGAGATGAGCAGTTCTTC

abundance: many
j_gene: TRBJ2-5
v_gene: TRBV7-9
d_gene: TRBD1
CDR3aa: CASSPRPGQKFQETQYF
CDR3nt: TGTGCCAGCAGCCCCCGTCCGGGACAGAAATTCCAAGAGACCCAGTACTTC

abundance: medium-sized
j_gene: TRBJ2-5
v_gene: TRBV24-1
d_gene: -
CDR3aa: CATSSSAGSETQYF
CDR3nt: TGTGCCACCAGTTCGTCAGCCGGGTCGGAGACCCAGTACTTC

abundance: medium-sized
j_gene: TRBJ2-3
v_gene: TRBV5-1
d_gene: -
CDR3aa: CASSFSNPFTDTQYF
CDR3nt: TGCGCCAGCAGCTTCTCGAACCCTTTCACAGATACGCAGTATTTT

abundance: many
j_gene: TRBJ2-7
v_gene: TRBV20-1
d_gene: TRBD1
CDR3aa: CSAGTGVSYEQYF
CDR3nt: TGCAGTGCCGGGACAGGGGTTAGCTACGAGCAGTACTTC

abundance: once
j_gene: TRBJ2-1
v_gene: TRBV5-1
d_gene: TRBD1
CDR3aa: CASSLVGTGGNEQFF
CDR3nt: TGCGCCAGCAGCTTGGTCGGGACAGGGGGCAATGAGCAGTTCTTC

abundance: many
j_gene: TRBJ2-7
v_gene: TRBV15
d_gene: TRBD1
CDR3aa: CATSRDRTGYHEQYF
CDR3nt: TGTGCCACCAGCAGAGATAGGACAGGGTACCACGAGCAGTACTTC

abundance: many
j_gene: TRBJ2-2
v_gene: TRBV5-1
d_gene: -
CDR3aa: CASSSTTGMRTGELFF
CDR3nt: TGCGCCAGCAGTTCCACGACGGGGATGAGGACCGGGGAGCTGTTTTTT

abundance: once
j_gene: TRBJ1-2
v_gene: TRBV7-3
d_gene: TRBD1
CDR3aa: CASSSDRGANYGYPF
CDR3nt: TGTGCCAGCAGCTCGGACAGGGGAGCTAACTATGGCTACCCCTTC

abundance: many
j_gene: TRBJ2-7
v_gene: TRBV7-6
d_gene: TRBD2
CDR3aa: CASSPGTSGIYEQYF
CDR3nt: TGTGCCAGCAGCCCTGGGACTAGCGGGATTTACGAGCAGTACTTC

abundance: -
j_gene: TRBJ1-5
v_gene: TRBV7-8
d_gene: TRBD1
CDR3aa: CASSLGQGIGSNQPQHF
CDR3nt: TGTGCCAGCAGCTTAGGACAGGGAATCGGTAGCAATCAGCCCCAGCATTTT

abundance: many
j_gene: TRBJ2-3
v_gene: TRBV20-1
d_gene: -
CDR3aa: CSAGPGAAQYF
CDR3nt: TGCAGTGCTGGTCCCGGGGCCGCGCAGTATTTT

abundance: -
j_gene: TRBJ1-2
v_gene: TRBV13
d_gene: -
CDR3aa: CASSLQGANYGYTF
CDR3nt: TGTGCCAGCAGCTTACAGGGAGCTAACTATGGCTACACCTTC

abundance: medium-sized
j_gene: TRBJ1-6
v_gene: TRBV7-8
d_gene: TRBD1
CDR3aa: CASSLIQAGGNSPLHF
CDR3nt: TGTGCCAGCAGCTTAATACAGGCAGGGGGTAATTCACCCCTCCACTTT

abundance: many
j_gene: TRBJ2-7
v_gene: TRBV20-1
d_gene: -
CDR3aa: CSARSVEAYEQYF
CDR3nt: TGCAGTGCTAGATCCGTGGAGGCCTACGAGCAGTACTTC

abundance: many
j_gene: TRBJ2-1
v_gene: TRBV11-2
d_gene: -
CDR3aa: CASSLGAGASYNEQFF
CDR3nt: TGTGCCAGCAGCTTAGGGGCGGGGGCGTCCTACAATGAGCAGTTCTTC

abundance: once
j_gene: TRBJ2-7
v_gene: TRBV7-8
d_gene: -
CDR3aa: CASSLGTYEQTYEQYF
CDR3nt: TGTGCCAGCAGCTTAGGTACCTACGAGCAGACCTACGAGCAGTACTTC

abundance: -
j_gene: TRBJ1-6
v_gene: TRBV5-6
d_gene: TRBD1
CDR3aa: CASSRGTVHNSPLHF
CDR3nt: TGTGCCAGCAGCAGAGGGACAGTCCATAATTCACCCCTCCACTTT

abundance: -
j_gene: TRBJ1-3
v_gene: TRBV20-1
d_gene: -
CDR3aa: CSARDMTSSSGNTIYF
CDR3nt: TGCAGTGCTAGAGATATGACGAGTTCCTCTGGAAACACCATATATTTT

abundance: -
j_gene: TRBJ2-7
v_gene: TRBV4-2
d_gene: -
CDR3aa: CASSQEFGGYYEQYF
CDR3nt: TGTGCCAGCAGCCAAGAGTTTGGGGGTTACTACGAGCAGTACTTC

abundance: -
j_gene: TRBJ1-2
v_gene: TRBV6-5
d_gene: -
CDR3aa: CASSPQGVYGYTF
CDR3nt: TGTGCCAGCAGTCCCCAGGGAGTTTATGGCTACACCTTC

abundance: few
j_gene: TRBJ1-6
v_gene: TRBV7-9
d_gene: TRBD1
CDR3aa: CASSLRGQGYNSPLHF
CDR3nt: TGTGCCAGCAGCCTCCGAGGACAGGGTTATAATTCACCCCTCCACTTT

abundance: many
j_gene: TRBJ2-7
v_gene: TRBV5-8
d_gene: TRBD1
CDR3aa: CASSLAGTGVAEQYF
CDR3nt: TGTGCCAGCAGCTTGGCCGGGACAGGGGTAGCCGAGCAGTACTTC

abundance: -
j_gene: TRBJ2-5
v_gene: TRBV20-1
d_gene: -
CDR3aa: CSARAKETQYF
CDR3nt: TGCAGTGCCAGGGCTAAAGAGACCCAGTACTTC

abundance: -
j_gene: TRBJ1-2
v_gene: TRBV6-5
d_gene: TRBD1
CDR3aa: CASSSDRQANYGYTF
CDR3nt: TGTGCCAGCAGTTCGGACAGGCAAGCTAACTATGGCTACACCTTC

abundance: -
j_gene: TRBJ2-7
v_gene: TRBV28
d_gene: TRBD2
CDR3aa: CASSLELAGSDYEQYF
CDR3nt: TGTGCCAGCAGTTTAGAACTAGCGGGGAGTGACTACGAGCAGTACTTC

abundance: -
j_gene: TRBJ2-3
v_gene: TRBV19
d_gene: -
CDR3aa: CASKGGEYSTDTQYF
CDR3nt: TGTGCCAGTAAGGGGGGCGAGTATTCCACAGATACGCAGTATTTT

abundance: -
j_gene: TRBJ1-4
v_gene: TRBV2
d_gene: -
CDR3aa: CASKSQGGRKEKLFF
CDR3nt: TGTGCCAGCAAAAGCCAGGGAGGAAGAAAAGAAAAACTGTTTTTT

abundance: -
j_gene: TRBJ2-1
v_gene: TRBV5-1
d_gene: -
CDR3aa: CASSFRPPSSYNEQFF
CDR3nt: TGCGCCAGCAGCTTTCGCCCCCCGAGCTCCTACAATGAGCAGTTCTTC

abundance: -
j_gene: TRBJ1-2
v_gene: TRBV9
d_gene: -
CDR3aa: CASSVEGSGEGYTF
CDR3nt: TGTGCCAGCAGCGTAGAGGGGTCCGGAGAAGGCTACACCTTC

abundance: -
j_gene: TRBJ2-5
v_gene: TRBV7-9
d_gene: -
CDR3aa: CASSLTNSQETQYF
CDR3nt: TGTGCCAGCAGCTTAACAAACAGCCAAGAGACCCAGTACTTC

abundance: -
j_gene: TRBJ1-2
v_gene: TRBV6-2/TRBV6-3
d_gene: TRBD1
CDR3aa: CASRLSEGAYGYTF
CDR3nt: TGTGCCAGCAGGCTTTCCGAGGGGGCCTATGGCTACACCTTC

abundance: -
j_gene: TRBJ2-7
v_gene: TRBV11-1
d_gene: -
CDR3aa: CASSQRRKGSYEQYF
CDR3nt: TGTGCCAGCAGCCAAAGGAGGAAGGGCTCCTACGAGCAGTACTTC